This T cell receptor beta chain stems from a study of blood T cell repertoires in COVID-19. TCRdb's copy holds only in-frame clones and misses some; the assay was immunoSEQ multiplex PCR. The sample consists of a few hundred thousand clones, roughly 87% of them appearing once. The germline gives CDR1 LGHNA, CDR2 YNFKEQ. The V gene lost 3 bases and the J gene lost 8 bases, with 11 bases spanning the gap. The CDR3 has 13 amino acids. The sequenced material came from PBMCs or T cells enriched from blood (not recorded which). This chain uses TRBV4-2 with TRBJ2-1; D uncertain. The sequence derives from a man between 18 and 35 years old with acute COVID-19. CDR3 amino acids: CASSQGLYDEQFF. The DNA of the CDR3 is TGTGCCAGCAGCCAGGGCCTGTACGATGAGCAGTTCTTC.